The T cell receptor (beta chain) under discussion was sequenced for a study of T cells after posttransplantation cyclophosphamide. Overall study results and limits: Tissue-infiltrating T cells from skin or gut overlapped little with blood T cells. Later blood repertoires were often dominated by clones from the donor CD8+ memory compartment. Recipient CMV seropositivity and CMV reactivation strongly tracked TRB clonality.

Clones were sequenced by immunoSEQ multiplex PCR, and TCRdb holds only the in-frame ones, with some missing. The repertoire consists of 20,000 to 25,000 clones, none detected only once. Busulfan-fludarabine conditioning, marrow transplant, and cyclophosphamide on days +3 and +4 were administered. In its sample, this clone was seen many times. What it binds is unknown. The V and J ends lost 1 base and 4 bases, in that order; junction bases with no gene match: 4. Germline V gene lookup returns CDR1 SQVTM and CDR2 ANQGSEA. CDR3 length: 14 residues. The gene calls are TRBV29-1 and TRBJ2-3; 8 positions agree with TRBD2. The TCR sequence derives from a young adult male patient who received an allogeneic stem cell transplant from a related donor, was CMV-positive, and had no GVHD. Some of the T cells may derive from the graft donor. The input for sequencing was PBMCs, taken after allogeneic stem cell transplant with posttransplant cyclophosphamide. The CDR3 reads CSVEAGRAADTQYF. The CDR3 DNA reads as TGCAGCGTTGAAGCCGGGAGGGCCGCAGATACGCAGTATTTT.